The present T cell receptor beta chain was sequenced within a study of T cells in Graves' hyperthyroidism and ophthalmopathy. Study in general: Peripheral blood draws took place at initial diagnosis, ahead of any treatment.

RNA transcripts provided the source from which TCR beta CDR3 regions were amplified. The HTBI primer set served for first-round RT-PCR of the TCR CDR3. TCRdb recomputed calls from the multiplex PCR reads with MiXCR, one row per CDR3 protein. The sample consists of fewer than 450,000 distinct CDR3 sequences, over 12% of them appearing once. The sample holds a few counts of this clonotype. The CDR3 extends over 14 amino acids. Trimming stripped 5 bases from V and 6 bases from J, with 14 bases between. The germline CDR1 and CDR2 sequences are LNHDA and SQIVND (reference sequence). V gene TRBV19 combines with J gene TRBJ1-5; D is perhaps TRBD1 (5 bases). The material sequenced was blood. The TCR comes from a man aged 50 or older with Graves' ophthalmopathy. CDR3 region: CASSSEKGSQPQHF. In DNA, the CDR3 is TGTGCCAGTAGTTCAGAAAAGGGGAGTCAGCCCCAGCATTTT.